The source of this TCR beta chain is a study of T-cell memory formation after mild COVID-19. Study outcomes and limitations: Largely, contracting CD4+ clones fell within CM and EM, and contracting CD8+ clones within EMRA.

CDR1 is MNHEY, CDR2 SMNVEV, per germline (reference sequence). The V and J ends lost 6 bases and 0 bases respectively, with 17 bases between them. The CDR3 is 16 residues long. In regard to this clonotype: What it binds is unknown.

TCRdb processed the 5' RACE reads anew with MiXCR; each CDR3 protein has one entry. Here the sample spans about 290,000 distinct CDR3 sequences, about a sixth being singletons. Specimen: PBMCs or a T cell subset sorted from them (not recorded which). This chain connects TRBV27 to TRBJ1-2; unclear D gene. This clonotype originated in a man aged 18 to 29 who had mild COVID-19 (a few samples of this study predate the infection). Cell type and time point are not known. CDR3 protein: CASSYRLYPANYGYTF. For the CDR3, the DNA is TGTGCCAGCAGCTACCGTCTCTATCCGGCTAACTATGGCTACACCTTC.